This is a list of T cell receptor beta chains from one sample in a study of long-term antiretroviral therapy in people with HIV. The data were produced by immunoSEQ multiplex PCR, yet TCRdb's version contains in-frame clones alone and is incomplete. This sample has 20,000 to 30,000 clones, with 85% found just once. The material sequenced was unsorted PBMCs, taken 2.3 years after starting antiretroviral therapy. The receptors originated from a man aged 40-55 years with HIV. CDR3s include the opening cysteine and the closing phenylalanine or tryptophan. D genes are given only for firm matches. The size of a clone is reported for some rows only, either as once, few or many, or as a class for expanded clones.

D gene	clone size	V gene	J gene	CDR3 length	CDR3 protein	CDR3 DNA
-	-	TRBV19	TRBJ1-2	16	CASSIDGGRSNYGYTF	TGTGCCAGTAGTATAGATGGCGGACGTTCAAACTATGGCTACACCTTC
-	-	TRBV2	TRBJ1-3	15	CASSDGIVSGNTIYF	TGTGCCAGCAGTGACGGAATCGTCTCTGGAAACACCATATATTTT
TRBD1	once	TRBV14	TRBJ1-1	15	CASSLGTGVNTEAFF	TGTGCCAGCAGCCTAGGTACAGGGGTGAACACTGAAGCTTTCTTT
TRBD1	-	TRBV10-1	TRBJ1-6	18	CASSESVQGALYNSPLHF	TGCGCCAGCAGTGAGTCGGTACAGGGGGCATTATATAATTCACCCCTCCACTTT
TRBD1	few	TRBV2	TRBJ1-5	18	CASSEAYGTGVSNQPQHF	TGTGCCAGCAGTGAAGCGTATGGGACAGGGGTTAGCAATCAGCCCCAGCATTTT
TRBD2	-	TRBV5-6	TRBJ2-2	16	CASRWTSGRITGELFF	TGTGCCAGCAGATGGACTAGCGGGAGGATAACCGGGGAGCTGTTTTTT
-	-	TRBV6-5	TRBJ1-2	16	CASSYVAGETNYGYTF	TGTGCCAGCAGTTACGTAGCAGGCGAAACTAACTATGGCTACACCTTC
TRBD2	-	TRBV30	TRBJ2-7	17	CAWSTTGGGISSYEQYF	TGTGCCTGGAGTACAACTGGGGGGGGGATTAGCTCCTACGAGCAGTACTTC
TRBD2	once	TRBV25-1	TRBJ2-3	17	CASSEWGLAGVKDTQYF	TGTGCCAGCAGTGAATGGGGACTAGCGGGAGTAAAAGATACGCAGTATTTT
-	-	TRBV30	TRBJ1-2	13	CAWSVQEGGGYTF	TGTGCCTGGAGTGTACAGGAGGGAGGCGGCTACACCTTC
-	-	TRBV7-9	TRBJ2-7	15	CASSLARDNSYEQYF	TGTGCCAGCAGCTTAGCCCGGGACAATTCGTACGAGCAGTACTTC
TRBD1	-	TRBV5-1	TRBJ2-7	15	CASSLRDRGYGEQYF	TGCGCCAGCAGCCTCCGGGACAGGGGGTATGGCGAGCAGTACTTC
-	-	TRBV10-3	TRBJ1-1	14	CAISERQANTEAFF	TGTGCCATCAGTGAGAGACAGGCAAACACTGAAGCTTTCTTT
-	-	TRBV21-1	TRBJ2-7	15	CASSKSGGGWHEQYF	TGTGCCAGCAGCAAGTCGGGGGGTGGGTGGCACGAGCAGTACTTC
-	-	TRBV20-1	TRBJ1-1	11	CSASIDTEAFF	TGCAGTGCCAGCATAGACACTGAAGCTTTCTTT
-	-	TRBV6-1	TRBJ2-7	12	CASSANRYEQYF	TGTGCCAGCAGCGCAAACAGGTACGAGCAGTACTTC
-	-	TRBV5-1	TRBJ2-7	14	CASSYRVGEDEQYF	TGCGCCAGCAGCTACCGAGTGGGGGAGGACGAGCAGTACTTC
-	-	TRBV12-1	TRBJ2-7	19	CASSGQGAGPEDLSYEQYF	TGTGCCAGCAGCGGTCAGGGAGCGGGCCCCGAGGATCTTTCCTACGAGCAGTACTTC
TRBD1	-	TRBV2	TRBJ2-3	18	CASSVWGQGNIYTDTQYF	TGTGCCAGCAGTGTGTGGGGACAGGGGAACATCTACACAGATACGCAGTATTTT
-	-	TRBV7-8	TRBJ1-1	14	CASSPLGGRPEAFF	TGTGCCAGCAGCCCCCTGGGTGGACGTCCCGAAGCTTTCTTT
TRBD1	-	TRBV19	TRBJ1-4	18	CASSRQRFGGTGLEKLFF	TGTGCCAGTAGTAGACAACGATTTGGAGGGACAGGGCTTGAAAAACTGTTTTTT
-	-	TRBV5-1	TRBJ1-1	15	CASSWGHGGATEAFF	TGCGCCAGCAGCTGGGGCCATGGGGGGGCTACTGAAGCTTTCTTT
TRBD1	once	TRBV23-1	TRBJ1-5	15	CASSHQQGARVPQHF	TGCGCCAGCAGTCACCAACAGGGGGCACGGGTGCCCCAGCATTTT
TRBD1	-	TRBV30	TRBJ2-7	15	CAWSVKTGVNYEQYF	TGTGCCTGGAGTGTAAAGACAGGGGTCAACTACGAGCAGTACTTC
-	-	TRBV2	TRBJ1-2	14	CASSETTATYGYTF	TGTGCCAGCAGTGAAACCACTGCTACCTATGGCTACACCTTC
TRBD1	-	TRBV15	TRBJ2-7	13	CATGTGLYYEQYF	TGTGCCACGGGGACAGGGTTATACTACGAGCAGTACTTC
-	-	TRBV5-1	TRBJ1-1	15	CASSQTGIDGTEAFF	TGCGCCAGCAGCCAAACAGGGATTGACGGCACTGAAGCTTTCTTT
-	-	TRBV19	TRBJ2-1	11	CASSMNNEQFF	TGTGCCAGTAGTATGAACAATGAGCAGTTCTTC
TRBD1	-	TRBV2	TRBJ2-1	16	CASKTDGTEAYNEQFF	TGTGCCAGCAAAACCGACGGGACAGAAGCCTACAATGAGCAGTTCTTC
TRBD1	few	TRBV5-6	TRBJ1-2	14	CASSLPHRGVGYTF	TGTGCCAGCAGCTTGCCTCACAGGGGAGTTGGCTACACCTTC
-	few	TRBV30	TRBJ1-2	12	CAWRTLGEEDTF	TGTGCCTGGAGGACCCTCGGAGAAGAGGACACCTTC
-	-	TRBV19	TRBJ1-5	12	CASSIGRGPQHF	TGTGCCAGTAGTATAGGGCGGGGCCCTCAGCATTTT
-	-	TRBV4-1	TRBJ1-2	15	CASSQGTRSNYGYTF	TGCGCCAGCAGCCAAGGTACCCGTTCCAACTATGGCTACACCTTC
TRBD1	-	TRBV7-9	TRBJ1-1	15	CASSLWGTGVTEAFF	TGTGCCAGCAGCTTGTGGGGGACAGGGGTTACTGAAGCTTTCTTT
TRBD1	-	TRBV6-6	TRBJ1-1	14	CASSYSRQGNEAFF	TGTGCCAGCAGTTACTCGAGACAGGGGAATGAAGCTTTCTTT
-	once	TRBV29-1	TRBJ1-2	12	CSFLEGGNGYTF	TGCAGCTTCTTGGAGGGTGGAAATGGCTACACCTTC